This T cell receptor beta chain comes out of a study of T-cell reconstitution after alpha-beta-depleted transplantation in children. This clonotype occurred many times. CDR3 length: 15 residues. CDR1 is DFQATT and CDR2 is SNEGSKA in the germline V gene (reference sequence). The V end was cut by 4 bases, the J end by 3 bases, with 13 bases between. The library targeted TCRbeta and was prepared with unique molecular identifiers. TCRdb passed the PCR reads through MiXCR, listing each CDR3 protein once. The table records around 600,000 distinct CDR3 sequences, around a sixth of them present only once. Here the sequenced sample was PBMCs from the stem cell graft donor, taken from the stem cell graft. The rearrangement joins TRBV20-1 to TRBJ2-6, with a tentative D call TRBD1 (6 bases). The sequence came from a human donor who donated a stem cell graft to a child with acute myeloid leukemia. CDR3 loop: CSANPQGNGANVLTF. The CDR3 DNA reads TGCAGTGCTAACCCACAGGGCAATGGGGCCAACGTCCTGACTTTC.